Listed below are T cell receptor beta chains from one sample, sequenced in a study of spatial heterogeneity in lung cancer. TCRdb used MiXCR to reprocess the 5' RACE reads, holding one entry per CDR3 protein. The sample comprises some 41,000 distinct CDR3 sequences, around 21% of which are singletons, and more than 7% rests with the top ten. Sample: PBMCs, taken at follow-up. All receptors derive from a female donor with early-stage non-small cell lung cancer. CDR3s include the opening cysteine and the closing phenylalanine or tryptophan. A D gene is named only where the DNA matches it firmly. Clone size is stated in some rows and not others, as once, few, many or a class when expanded.

clone size: many; J gene: TRBJ1-5; D gene: NA; V gene: TRBV27; CDR3 DNA: TGTGCCAGCAGTAACCTTGACAGCAATCAGCCCCAGCATTTT; CDR3 protein: CASSNLDSNQPQHF
clone size: NA; J gene: TRBJ2-7; D gene: NA; V gene: TRBV9; CDR3 DNA: TGTGCCAGCAGCATCCTACAGGGTCACGAGCAGTACTTC; CDR3 protein: CASSILQGHEQYF
clone size: few; J gene: TRBJ2-1; D gene: TRBD2; V gene: TRBV20-1; CDR3 DNA: TGCAGTGCTGTTACTAGCGGGACGACCCTCGGGTCCTACAATGAGCAGTTCTTC; CDR3 protein: CSAVTSGTTLGSYNEQFF
clone size: few; J gene: TRBJ2-1; D gene: NA; V gene: TRBV14; CDR3 DNA: TGTGCCAGCAGCCACCCAGGAGGGGTGGAGCAGTTCTTC; CDR3 protein: CASSHPGGVEQFF
clone size: NA; J gene: TRBJ2-3; D gene: NA; V gene: TRBV12-3/TRBV12-4; CDR3 DNA: TGTGCCAGCAGTTTAGGAGTGGGGGGTACGCAGTATTTT; CDR3 protein: CASSLGVGGTQYF
clone size: NA; J gene: TRBJ2-1; D gene: NA; V gene: TRBV11-1; CDR3 DNA: TGTGCCAGCGGGCCATTTGGGGGCGGCTACAATGAGCAGTTCTTC; CDR3 protein: CASGPFGGGYNEQFF
clone size: NA; J gene: TRBJ2-3; D gene: TRBD2; V gene: TRBV9; CDR3 DNA: TGTGCCAGCAGCGCACTAGCGGGAGTCGCAGATACGCAGTATTTT; CDR3 protein: CASSALAGVADTQYF
clone size: many; J gene: TRBJ2-7; D gene: NA; V gene: TRBV7-9; CDR3 DNA: TGTGCCAGCAGCCGGGGCAGCGATAACGAGCAGTACTTC; CDR3 protein: CASSRGSDNEQYF
clone size: NA; J gene: TRBJ1-4; D gene: NA; V gene: TRBV7-6; CDR3 DNA: TGTGCCAGCAGCTCCAGGGTGCCTAATGAAAAACTGTTTTTT; CDR3 protein: CASSSRVPNEKLFF
clone size: few; J gene: TRBJ2-1; D gene: TRBD2; V gene: TRBV7-3; CDR3 DNA: TGTGCCAGCAGCTTACGGCTAGCGGGAGCTGTTGATGAGCAGTTCTTC; CDR3 protein: CASSLRLAGAVDEQFF
clone size: many; J gene: TRBJ1-4; D gene: NA; V gene: TRBV23-1; CDR3 DNA: TGCGCCAGCAGTCAAGCAGGCGCAACTAATGAAAAACTGTTTTTT; CDR3 protein: CASSQAGATNEKLFF
clone size: NA; J gene: TRBJ2-3; D gene: TRBD2; V gene: TRBV5-1; CDR3 DNA: TGCACCAGCAGCTTGGCCCGGGGGGGCCTTGATACGCAGTATTTT; CDR3 protein: CTSSLARGGLDTQYF
clone size: few; J gene: TRBJ2-3; D gene: TRBD2; V gene: TRBV7-3; CDR3 DNA: TGTGCCAGCGGGACTAGCGGGTCCCACACAGATACGCAGTATTTT; CDR3 protein: CASGTSGSHTDTQYF
clone size: NA; J gene: TRBJ2-1; D gene: NA; V gene: TRBV19; CDR3 DNA: TGTGCCAGTAGTATAGGACTGCAGACGTACAATGAGCAGTTCTTC; CDR3 protein: CASSIGLQTYNEQFF
clone size: many; J gene: TRBJ1-1; D gene: NA; V gene: TRBV7-9; CDR3 DNA: TGTGCCAGCAGCCCCAACAGGGTGCTGAACACTGAAGCTTTCTTT; CDR3 protein: CASSPNRVLNTEAFF
clone size: many; J gene: TRBJ2-7; D gene: NA; V gene: TRBV5-1; CDR3 DNA: TGCGCCAGCAGCTTGTTGGTTAACTACGAGCAGTACTTC; CDR3 protein: CASSLLVNYEQYF
clone size: once; J gene: TRBJ1-6; D gene: NA; V gene: TRBV7-3; CDR3 DNA: TGTGCCAGCAGCTTCGAGGGGAATAATTCACCCCTCCACTTT; CDR3 protein: CASSFEGNNSPLHF
clone size: NA; J gene: TRBJ2-1; D gene: NA; V gene: TRBV20-1; CDR3 DNA: TGCAGTGCTTTTAATAACAATGAGCAGTTCTTC; CDR3 protein: CSAFNNNEQFF
clone size: many; J gene: TRBJ2-2; D gene: NA; V gene: TRBV7-3; CDR3 DNA: TGTGCCAGCAGCTTAGGGGCGACCGGGGAGCTGTTTTTT; CDR3 protein: CASSLGATGELFF
clone size: few; J gene: TRBJ2-5; D gene: NA; V gene: TRBV20-1; CDR3 DNA: TGCAGTGCTATGCGGACCAGCATTCAAGAGACCCAGTACTTC; CDR3 protein: CSAMRTSIQETQYF
clone size: NA; J gene: TRBJ2-3; D gene: TRBD2; V gene: TRBV11-1; CDR3 DNA: TGTGCCATCAGCCAATCCGGGACTAGTGTTACAGATACGCAGTATTTT; CDR3 protein: CAISQSGTSVTDTQYF
clone size: few; J gene: TRBJ2-7; D gene: NA; V gene: TRBV6-5; CDR3 DNA: TGTGCCAGCAGATCCTGGGGCGATGACTACGAGCAGTACTTC; CDR3 protein: CASRSWGDDYEQYF
clone size: few; J gene: TRBJ2-7; D gene: NA; V gene: TRBV5-8; CDR3 DNA: TGTGCCAGCAGGACGGGTCTCTACGAGCAGTACTTC; CDR3 protein: CASRTGLYEQYF
clone size: many; J gene: TRBJ2-1; D gene: NA; V gene: TRBV11-2; CDR3 DNA: TGTGCCAGCAGCTTAGCACCAGGAATTGGGGGTGAGCAGTTCTTC; CDR3 protein: CASSLAPGIGGEQFF
clone size: few; J gene: TRBJ2-7; D gene: NA; V gene: TRBV11-2; CDR3 DNA: TGTGCCAGCACCCCTCTGGGAGGTTACGAGCAGTACTTC; CDR3 protein: CASTPLGGYEQYF
clone size: NA; J gene: TRBJ2-1; D gene: NA; V gene: TRBV5-1; CDR3 DNA: TGCGCCAGCAGTAGGTCCTCAGGGGGGAATGAGCAGTTCTTC; CDR3 protein: CASSRSSGGNEQFF
clone size: many; J gene: TRBJ2-1; D gene: NA; V gene: TRBV5-7; CDR3 DNA: TGTGCCAGCAGCTTGTATGGGGGGCAGTTCTTC; CDR3 protein: CASSLYGGQFF
clone size: NA; J gene: TRBJ1-5; D gene: NA; V gene: TRBV6-1; CDR3 DNA: TGTGCCAGCAGTTCCGGGACCCCGGATTATAGCAATCAGCCCCAGCATTTT; CDR3 protein: CASSSGTPDYSNQPQHF
clone size: many; J gene: TRBJ2-1; D gene: TRBD2; V gene: TRBV29-1; CDR3 DNA: TGCAGCGTTACGGGATTGCTAGCGGCCCAACACAATGAGCAGTTCTTC; CDR3 protein: CSVTGLLAAQHNEQFF
clone size: NA; J gene: TRBJ2-5; D gene: TRBD1; V gene: TRBV12-3/TRBV12-4; CDR3 DNA: TGTGCCAGCAGTGTACAGGGGGCGGAGACCCAGTACTTC; CDR3 protein: CASSVQGAETQYF
clone size: NA; J gene: TRBJ1-1; D gene: NA; V gene: TRBV7-3; CDR3 DNA: TGTGCCAGCAGCGAGACGGTTTACACTGAAGCTTTCTTT; CDR3 protein: CASSETVYTEAFF
clone size: NA; J gene: TRBJ1-2; D gene: NA; V gene: TRBV20-1; CDR3 DNA: TGCAGTGCTAGTGACACGCAGGGAAGCTATGGCTACACCTTC; CDR3 protein: CSASDTQGSYGYTF
clone size: many; J gene: TRBJ2-7; D gene: NA; V gene: TRBV12-3/TRBV12-4; CDR3 DNA: TGTGCCAGCAGTTTGCGGCTATTGCTCGAGCAGTACTTC; CDR3 protein: CASSLRLLLEQYF
clone size: NA; J gene: TRBJ1-2; D gene: NA; V gene: TRBV29-1; CDR3 DNA: TGCAGCGTATCTCCTTCGGACAACTATGGCTACACCTTC; CDR3 protein: CSVSPSDNYGYTF
clone size: many; J gene: TRBJ2-3; D gene: NA; V gene: TRBV7-9; CDR3 DNA: TGTGCCAGCTCGTACGGTGCTGAATCAGATACGCAGTATTTT; CDR3 protein: CASSYGAESDTQYF
clone size: many; J gene: TRBJ1-3; D gene: NA; V gene: TRBV5-1; CDR3 DNA: TGCGCCAGCAGCCCTACTATCGCTGGAAACACCATATATTTT; CDR3 protein: CASSPTIAGNTIYF
clone size: NA; J gene: TRBJ2-3; D gene: NA; V gene: TRBV28; CDR3 DNA: TGTGCCAGCAGAGGGACGGCGACAGATACGCAGTATTTT; CDR3 protein: CASRGTATDTQYF
clone size: few; J gene: TRBJ2-1; D gene: TRBD2; V gene: TRBV20-1; CDR3 DNA: TGCAGTGCTAGAGATAGGAGGCGGGGGAGCTCCTACAATGAGCAGTTCTTC; CDR3 protein: CSARDRRRGSSYNEQFF
clone size: NA; J gene: TRBJ1-1; D gene: NA; V gene: TRBV3-1; CDR3 DNA: TGTGCCAGCAGCCAAGTGTCAGGGGTTGAAGCTTTCTTT; CDR3 protein: CASSQVSGVEAFF
clone size: many; J gene: TRBJ1-6; D gene: NA; V gene: TRBV7-9; CDR3 DNA: TGTGCCAGCAGCCCACTTTATAGGACTCTGGATTCACCCCTCCACTTT; CDR3 protein: CASSPLYRTLDSPLHF
clone size: NA; J gene: TRBJ1-2; D gene: NA; V gene: TRBV29-1; CDR3 DNA: TGCAGCGGGGCATCGAACTATGGCTACACCTTC; CDR3 protein: CSGASNYGYTF
clone size: few; J gene: TRBJ2-1; D gene: TRBD2; V gene: TRBV7-8; CDR3 DNA: TGTGCCAGCAGCATAGGGGGGAGTAGGGGACTAGCCAATGAGCAGTTCTTC; CDR3 protein: CASSIGGSRGLANEQFF
clone size: NA; J gene: TRBJ2-7; D gene: NA; V gene: TRBV6-5; CDR3 DNA: TGTGCCAGCAGTTACGGGGGTAGCGAGCAGTACTTC; CDR3 protein: CASSYGGSEQYF
clone size: many; J gene: TRBJ1-1; D gene: TRBD1; V gene: TRBV7-9; CDR3 DNA: TGTGCCAGCAGCTTAGTAACGGGGACAGAGGAAGCTTTCTTT; CDR3 protein: CASSLVTGTEEAFF
clone size: NA; J gene: TRBJ1-2; D gene: NA; V gene: TRBV7-2; CDR3 DNA: TGTGCCAGCAGCTTACAGGAATGGGGCCACACCTTC; CDR3 protein: CASSLQEWGHTF
clone size: NA; J gene: TRBJ1-1; D gene: NA; V gene: TRBV20-1; CDR3 DNA: TGCAGTGCTAGAGAGGGGTCGAACACTGAAGCTTTCTTT; CDR3 protein: CSAREGSNTEAFF
clone size: few; J gene: TRBJ1-1; D gene: TRBD1; V gene: TRBV19; CDR3 DNA: TGTGCCAGTAGTATAAGTCTTCCGGGACAGGGCACTGAAGCTTTCTTT; CDR3 protein: CASSISLPGQGTEAFF